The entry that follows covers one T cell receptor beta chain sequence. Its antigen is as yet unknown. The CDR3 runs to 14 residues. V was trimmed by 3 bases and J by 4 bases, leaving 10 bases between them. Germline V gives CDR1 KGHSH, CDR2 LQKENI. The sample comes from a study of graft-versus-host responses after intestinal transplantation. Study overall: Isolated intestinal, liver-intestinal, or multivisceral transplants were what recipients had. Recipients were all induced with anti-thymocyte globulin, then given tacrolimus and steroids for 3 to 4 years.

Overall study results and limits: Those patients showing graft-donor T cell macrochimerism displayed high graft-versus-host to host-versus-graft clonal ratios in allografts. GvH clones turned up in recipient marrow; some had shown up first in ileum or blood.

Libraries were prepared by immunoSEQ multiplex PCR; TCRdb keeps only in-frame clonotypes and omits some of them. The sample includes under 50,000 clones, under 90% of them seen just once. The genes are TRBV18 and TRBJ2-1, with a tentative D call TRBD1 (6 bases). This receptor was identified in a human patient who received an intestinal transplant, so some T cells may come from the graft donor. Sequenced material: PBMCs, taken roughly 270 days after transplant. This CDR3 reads CASSPYDRYNEQFF. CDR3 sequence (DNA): TGTGCCAGCTCACCCTACGACAGGTACAATGAGCAGTTCTTC.